This TCR beta chain was obtained from a study of cytomegalovirus exposure and HLA in healthy donors (dated by TCRdb to 2015 to 2018). Describing the broader study: An earlier analysis of some 550 of the donors reported about 250 Gb of sequence data and around 110 million unique TCR beta sequences from about 200 million T cells. A later analysis re-examined previously published TCR beta repertoires from 500 to 700 donors and added high-resolution HLA genotyping to investigate patterns of TCR occurrence. An early release that covered fewer than 800 HLA-typed donors contained 300 to 350 gigabases of sequencing data and 75 million to 100 million unique TCR sequences. The aim of the study was to test whether cataloging public T cell receptors could identify signatures of past pathogen exposure. Using immunosequencing, the study profiled T cell repertoires from around 680 subjects and related those repertoires to cytomegalovirus serostatus. Class I and class II HLA loci were covered by the typing at four-digit resolution. High-throughput TCR immunosequencing, statistical association of individual TCRs with disease status, and machine learning were combined to predict cytomegalovirus infection status. Rather than using new phenotypic data, the later analysis identified candidate immune exposures from TCR beta sequences and from how often those sequences occurred across donors. Across roughly 420 genotyped donors of the cohort, an average of about 200,000 unique TCR beta nucleotide sequences per donor were sequenced, and roughly a sixth of those sequences were non-productive. Of the 300 to 400 genotyped donors, 65% to 90% fell in the genetic ancestry cluster associated with self-reported Caucasian donors. The number of typed donors differed by locus: about 629-630 for A, B, C, DRB1 and DQB1; some 540 for DQA1; 606 for DPA1; and about 450 for DPB1. Alongside the repertoire data, information on donor age, sex, ethnicity and CMV serostatus was compiled. In a later genetic analysis, genome-wide SNP genotypes for about 55% of the roughly 670 donors were used, and that subset was treated as a discovery cohort. An earlier analysis of some 500 of the donors applied high-throughput TCR beta sequencing to assess whether each TCR beta V gene segment acted as functional or pseudogenic. Because of strong linkage in the cohort, four to six DR-DQ haplotypes were treated as single units for association and clustering. All discovery cohort repertoires had been generated on a single sequencing platform. In addition to the first cohort of 650 to 750 subjects, a separate validation cohort of 120 different subjects was used.

In total, over 600 healthy bone marrow donors made up the cohort. At the time of sampling, every cohort member was nominally healthy, though immune exposures that went unrecorded were likely present. The donor tested CMV seronegative, placing the donor among the 350 to 400 seronegative members of the cohort. Each donor provided a peripheral blood sample, and peripheral blood mononuclear cells were used for TCR beta sequencing. Genomic DNA was extracted from the blood cell samples with the Qiagen DNeasy Blood Extraction Kit. This clone has only a few counts. The antigen it recognizes is unknown. Nothing much larger sits one base from this clone, and base qualities are not available. V is cut back by 4 bases and J by 1 base, with 1 base in the junction unmatched. The CDR3 starts with the cysteine, ends with the phenylalanine, and has 14 residues. Kept here is only the CDR3 DNA, which spans 42 bases and is read in frame from base 1. The CDR1 and CDR2 encoded by the germline V gene are ENHRY and SYGVKD.

Receptor amplification or capture employed the immunoSEQ multiplex PCR assay. For the multiplex PCR, a mixture combining 60 forward primers for TCR Vbeta segments and 13 reverse primers for TCR Jbeta segments was used. The CDR3 region of rearranged TCR beta genes was amplified from genomic DNA with a multiplex PCR assay. On the Illumina HiSeq System, the amplified TCR beta libraries were sequenced as 87-base-pair reads. The source study handled its data this way. In a later analysis, about 80 million unique TCR beta chains were counted across the approximately 640 repertoires, and roughly 10 million of these chains were shared by at least two donors. Raw reads were error-corrected and collapsed into unique sequences with a nearest-neighbor algorithm that merged closely related sequences to remove PCR and sequencing errors. CDR3 sequences were aligned to IMGT reference sequences to assign V, D and J gene segments. For a sequence to be retained, a match of at least six nucleotides to both a V gene segment and a J gene segment was required. Rearrangements were classified as productive when the CDR3 lacked stop codons and remained in frame with V and J, and all other rearrangements were classified as non-productive. CDR3 was defined by IMGT convention, running from the second conserved V-encoded cysteine to the conserved J-encoded phenylalanine. Sequences without an unambiguous match to a single V gene segment were excluded from the earlier analysis of 500 to 700 of the donors. An earlier analysis of a few hundred of the donors called V segments functional above 56.7% productive rearrangements and segregating when the between-donor standard deviation exceeded 5%. To diagnose cytomegalovirus status from the catalog of TCR beta chain sequences, a statistical classification framework was built. In a later analysis, TCR nucleotide sequences were compared against IMGT/GENE-DB human TR gene sequences so that V and J genes could be assigned. Using the TCRdist pipeline, a later analysis assigned CDR3 sequences along with most-parsimonious VDJ recombination scenarios. A later analysis defined each TCR beta chain by its CDR3 amino acid sequence plus V-gene family, and excluded reads lacking a unique V-gene family. To address suspected cross-contamination and a sequencing artifact, a later analysis removed approximately 590 highly shared, low-generation-probability nucleotide sequences. In a later analysis, a clonal expansion index for each public chain was calculated from normalized within-repertoire ranks of inferred template counts. Generation probabilities in a later analysis came from a VDJ recombination model fitted to out-of-frame rearrangements, and those results were checked against IGoR. Hypergeometric tests were used in a later analysis to score TCR-TCR, TCR-HLA and TCR-CMV co-occurrence, with a repertoire-size bias correction applied to the TCR pairs. A later analysis estimated false discovery rates by permuting HLA or CMV assignments 20 times. In a later analysis, co-occurring TCRs were grouped using DBSCAN, and TCRdist sequence similarity was added for clustering within HLA-allele-positive subsets. Repertoires with fewer than 30,000 or more than 120,000 public chains were left out of co-occurrence clustering, as were a handful of repertoires with anomalous nucleotide sharing. TCRdb took over this immuneACCESS table, retaining in-frame rearrangements with V and J assigned. Such tables are incomplete; in checked studies, under half of the missing clones stem from an unresolved V gene, and the remainder is unexplained. V, J and clone size are those of that table, while D and trimming were read from the DNA. The sample includes around 140,000 clones, with roughly 79% observed a single time. Of the sample, around 1.3% is held by the ten largest clones.

Study-level results and caveats: The classifier was reported to diagnose cytomegalovirus status with high specificity and sensitivity in both the original and validation cohorts. The cohort was sequenced for TCR beta chains only, and without alpha or paired-chain data the features that could be detected were limited. According to a later analysis, parvovirus B19, influenza, CMV and Epstein-Barr virus appeared linked to several top co-occurrence clusters. Broadly in line with IMGT annotations, most TCR beta V segments showed up in productive rearrangements about 87% or about 30% of the time in an earlier analysis of around 550 of the donors. Immune exposure information for the cohort was limited to CMV serostatus. Correlated functional status among segregating V segments might be attributable to linkage disequilibrium, but an unknown experimental factor could not be ruled out. Fewer than 20 rarely observed V segments, including chromosome 9 orphons, were excluded from the earlier analysis of about 600 of the donors because counts were too low. When HLA alleles, especially DR and DQ, strongly co-occurred, TCR associations were difficult to assign to individual alleles. In a later genetic analysis, fewer N-insertions in productive TCRs were reported among donors in an Asian-associated ancestry cluster than the roughly 700-donor mean. The authors suggested that the approach could potentially be extended to other disease states and immunological phenotypes. Most TCR sequences were observed very rarely across donors, whereas some public TCRs were present in many individuals. In vitro tests confirmed that three of the cytomegalovirus-associated TCR beta chains recognize cytomegalovirus antigens. The presence/absence analyses assumed that sequencing depth was roughly uniform across donors, and that assumption may not be true. A total of 150 to 200 TCR beta chains were listed by the study as associated with cytomegalovirus. The sequencing pipeline was judged likely to have produced a cluster of highly shared sequence variants as a technical artifact. According to a later analysis, TCR association rates differed among HLA loci, with DRB1 alleles showing the most associated TCRs and HLA-C alleles showing the fewest. Because the 87-base-pair reads could not distinguish some IMGT-functional V segments, including TRBV6-2 and TRBV6-3, those segments were excluded. According to a later analysis, most CMV-associated TCR beta chains appeared to be HLA-restricted, and the HLA associations seemed to be driven largely by CMV exposure. A later analysis found that HLA-associated TCR beta chains were more clonally expanded and had lower generation probabilities than equally common non-associated chains. A further reported finding was that TCR beta sequences accurately predicted the HLA-A and HLA-B alleles for most subjects in the first cohort. A later analysis associated 16,951 TCR beta sequences with specific HLA alleles at a false discovery rate of 0.05. Because some donors lacked HLA typing at each locus, the association tests relied only on the typed subset. An association between a missense DCLRE1C variant and V-gene and J-gene trimming of TCR beta chains was found in a later genetic analysis and replicated in an independent cohort.

The sequence was obtained from a woman aged 40 to 50 in good health and CMV-seronegative. The rearranged chain carries TRBV10-3 and TRBJ1-1, with 9 central nucleotides matching TRBD1. Sequenced: PBMCs. The CDR3 corresponds to CAISGGQGNTEAFF. At the DNA level, the sequence is TGTGCCATCAGTGGGGGACAGGGGAACACTGAAGCTTTCTTT.